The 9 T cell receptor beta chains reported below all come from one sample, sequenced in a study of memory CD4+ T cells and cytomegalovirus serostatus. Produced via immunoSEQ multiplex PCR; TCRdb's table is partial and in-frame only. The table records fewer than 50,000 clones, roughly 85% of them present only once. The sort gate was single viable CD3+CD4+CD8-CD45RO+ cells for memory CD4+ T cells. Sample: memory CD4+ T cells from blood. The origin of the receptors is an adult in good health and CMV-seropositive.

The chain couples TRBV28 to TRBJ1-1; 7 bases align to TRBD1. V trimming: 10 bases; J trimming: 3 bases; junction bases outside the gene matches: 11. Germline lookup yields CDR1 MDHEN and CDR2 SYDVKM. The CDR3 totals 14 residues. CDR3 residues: CAIMGQRRYTEAFF. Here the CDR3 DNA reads TGTGCCATTATGGGACAGCGTCGATACACTGAAGCTTTCTTT.

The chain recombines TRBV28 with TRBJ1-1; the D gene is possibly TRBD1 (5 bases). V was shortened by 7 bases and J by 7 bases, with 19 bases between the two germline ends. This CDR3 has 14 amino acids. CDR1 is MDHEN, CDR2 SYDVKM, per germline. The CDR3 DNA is TGTGCCAGCACGGTGTCACAAACAGGCGGTGAAGCTTTCTTT. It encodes CASTVSQTGGEAFF.

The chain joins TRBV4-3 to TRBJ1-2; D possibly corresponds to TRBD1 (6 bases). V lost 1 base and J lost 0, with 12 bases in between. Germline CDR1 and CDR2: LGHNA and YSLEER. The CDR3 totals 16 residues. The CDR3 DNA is TGCGCCAGCAGCCAAGGATACAGGGCGTCTAACTATGGCTACACCTTC. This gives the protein CASSQGYRASNYGYTF.

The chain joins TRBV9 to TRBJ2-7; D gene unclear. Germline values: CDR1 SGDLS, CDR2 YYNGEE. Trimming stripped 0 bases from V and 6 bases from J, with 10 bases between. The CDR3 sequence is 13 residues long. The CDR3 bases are TGTGCCAGCAGCGTAGCTACACAGAGCGAGCAGTACTTC. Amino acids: CASSVATQSEQYF.

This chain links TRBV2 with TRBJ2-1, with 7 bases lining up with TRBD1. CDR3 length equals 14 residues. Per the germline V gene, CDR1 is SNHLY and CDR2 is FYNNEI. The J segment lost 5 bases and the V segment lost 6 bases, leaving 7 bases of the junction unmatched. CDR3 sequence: CASSPDRTDNEQFF. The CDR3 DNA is TGTGCCAGCAGCCCGGACAGGACAGACAATGAGCAGTTCTTC.

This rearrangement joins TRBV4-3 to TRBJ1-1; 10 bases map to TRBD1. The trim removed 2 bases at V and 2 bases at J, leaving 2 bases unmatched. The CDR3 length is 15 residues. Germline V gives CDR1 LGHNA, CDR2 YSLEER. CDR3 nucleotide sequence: TGCGCCAGCAGCCAACAGACAGGGGGCAACACTGAAGCTTTCTTT. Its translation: CASSQQTGGNTEAFF.

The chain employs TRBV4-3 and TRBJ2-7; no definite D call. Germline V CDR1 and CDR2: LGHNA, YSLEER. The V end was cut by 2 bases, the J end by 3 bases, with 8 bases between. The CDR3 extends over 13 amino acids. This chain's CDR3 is CASSQLPSYEQYF. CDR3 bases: TGCGCCAGCAGCCAACTCCCTAGCTACGAGCAGTACTTC.

The CDR3 sequence: CASSTDRGIETQYF. The CDR3 region has the DNA TGTGCCAGCAGTACGGACAGGGGAATAGAGACCCAGTACTTC. The V gene is TRBV27, the J gene TRBJ2-5; 9 bases agree with TRBD1. Germline loops: CDR1 MNHEY, CDR2 SMNVEV (reference sequence). With 5 bases clipped from V and 4 bases from J, the junction kept 5 bases outside the gene matches. CDR3 length: 14 residues.

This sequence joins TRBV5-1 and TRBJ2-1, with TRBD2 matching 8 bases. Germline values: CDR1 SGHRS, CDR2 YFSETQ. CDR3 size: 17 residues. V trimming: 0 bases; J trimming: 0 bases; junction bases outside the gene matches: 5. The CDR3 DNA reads TGCGCCAGCAGCTTGGCGGGTAGCGGGGCCTCCTACAATGAGCAGTTCTTC. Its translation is CASSLAGSGASYNEQFF.